A single sample is the source of the 6 T cell receptor beta chains below, sequenced in a study of PD-1 blockade in classical Hodgkin lymphoma. The time point here: cycle 4 day 1 (C4D1), after 5 to 7 weeks of nivolumab. There was relapse after autologous stem cell transplantation in every patient, and there was variation in brentuximab vedotin exposure. This table comes from immunoSEQ multiplex PCR, and its TCRdb copy is limited to in-frame clones, with some not included. The repertoire holds 50,000 or so clones, with approximately 72% as singletons. Sequenced here: peripheral blood mononuclear cells (PBMCs), sampled before the fourth cycle of nivolumab. These receptors were taken from a human donor with classical Hodgkin lymphoma.

The chain carries TRBV5-4 and TRBJ2-7; TRBD2 is a possible D gene (5 bases). Germline CDR1 is SGHNT and CDR2 is YYREEE (reference sequence). V was clipped by 4 bases and J by 2 bases, with 13 bases between them. The CDR3 consists of 14 residues. The CDR3 nucleotides read TGTGCCAGCAGCCCCTTGGAGGCCCCCTACGAGCAGTACTTC. It yields the protein CASSPLEAPYEQYF.

A single count supports this clone. V usage is TRBV4-3 and J usage is TRBJ2-3; no clear D. Germline CDR1 and CDR2: LGHNA and YSLEER. The CDR3 runs to 15 residues. V was shortened by 3 bases and J by 4 bases, with 14 bases between the two germline ends. The CDR3 reads CASSQVPRTSDTQYF. In DNA form, the CDR3 reads TGCGCCAGCAGCCAGGTACCTCGTACATCAGATACGCAGTATTTT.

This chain joins TRBV9 and TRBJ1-4, with a weak D call TRBD1 (5 bases). V lost 3 bases and J 4 bases, leaving 10 bases between the germline ends. CDR1 and CDR2 (germline): SGDLS, YYNGEE. This CDR3 is built from 14 residues. CDR3 DNA sequence: TGTGCCAGCAGCGCCTATGGGGGTAATGAAAAACTGTTTTTT. Its translation: CASSAYGGNEKLFF. Full variable domain (rest looked up from reference TRBV9 and TRBJ1-4): DSGVTQTPKHLITATGQRVTLRCSPRSGDLSVYWYQQSLDQGLQFLIQYYNGEERAKGNILERFSAQQFPDLHSELNLSSLELGDSALYFCASSAYGGNEKLFFGSGTQLSVL.

The J gene is TRBJ2-7, the V gene TRBV11-3; D is possibly TRBD1 (5 bases). V was cut by 4 bases and J by 2 bases, with 9 bases left in between. CDR3 length: 13 amino acids. Germline CDR1 SGHNT, CDR2 YENEEA. CDR3 nucleotide sequence: TGTGCCAGCAGCTGGACACCTACCTACGAGCAGTACTTC. Protein product: CASSWTPTYEQYF.

V gene TRBV28 combines with J gene TRBJ2-4; D is uncertain. Germline V gene lookup returns CDR1 MDHEN and CDR2 SYDVKM. The CDR3 extends over 15 amino acids. Trimming removed 5 bases from V and 1 base from J, with 12 bases in between. CDR3 region: CASSPQTRAKNIQYF. DNA of the CDR3: TGTGCCAGCAGTCCCCAAACAAGGGCCAAAAACATTCAGTACTTC.

The chain employs TRBV13 and TRBJ2-5; no clear D. Germline assignment: CDR1 PRHDT and CDR2 FYEKMQ (reference sequence). V lost 4 bases to trimming and J lost 2 bases, with 5 bases between them. The CDR3 covers 12 residues. DNA of the CDR3: TGTGCCAGCAGCTCCACGCAAGAGACCCAGTACTTC. The encoded protein is CASSSTQETQYF.